This T cell receptor (beta chain) was sequenced in a study of control samples from healthy donors and cancer patients. The CDR3 contains 15 residues. Germline V gene data show CDR1 as MDHEN and CDR2 as SYDVKM. With 3 bases removed from V and 4 bases from J, the gap between germline ends came to 13 bases. TCRdb's copy holds only in-frame clones and misses some; the assay was immunoSEQ multiplex PCR. The sample holds fewer than 200,000 clones, about 90% seen once. The chain links TRBV28 to TRBJ1-3; D is possibly TRBD1 (6 bases). Material for sequencing was blood. This TCR was recovered from a woman between 45 and 60 years old in good health. CDR3 nucleotide sequence: TGTGCCAGCAGTTTTCCCGCGGGGGCAGGAAACACCATATATTTT. Amino acids: CASSFPAGAGNTIYF.